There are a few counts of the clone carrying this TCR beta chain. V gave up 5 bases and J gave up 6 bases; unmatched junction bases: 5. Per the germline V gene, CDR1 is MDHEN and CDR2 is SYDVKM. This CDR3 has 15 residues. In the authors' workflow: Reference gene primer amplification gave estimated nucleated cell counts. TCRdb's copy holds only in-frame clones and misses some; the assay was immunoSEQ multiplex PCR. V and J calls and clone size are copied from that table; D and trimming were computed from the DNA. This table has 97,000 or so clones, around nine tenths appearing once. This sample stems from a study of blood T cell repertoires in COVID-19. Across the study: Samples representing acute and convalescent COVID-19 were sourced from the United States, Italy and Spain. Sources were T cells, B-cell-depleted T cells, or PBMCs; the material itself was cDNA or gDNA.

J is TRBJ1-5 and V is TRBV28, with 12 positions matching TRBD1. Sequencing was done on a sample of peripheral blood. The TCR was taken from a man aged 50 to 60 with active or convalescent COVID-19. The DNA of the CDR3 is TGTGCCAGCAGTCCGGGGACAGGGGGCCGTCAGCCCCAGCATTTT. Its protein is CASSPGTGGRQPQHF.